This TCR beta chain is drawn from a study of CD8 T cells in Susac syndrome. As concerns this clonotype: The germline gene is not matched at one end of the junction; a read error may be the cause.

Blood CD8+ and CD4+ T cells underwent high-throughput TCR beta sequencing. Healthy donors acted as controls, with matching for age and sex. Negative isolation yielded CD4+ and CD8+ T cells, and FACS enriched TEMRA cells. Random-hexamer reverse transcription was applied to about 0.45 to 1 ug RNA. MiXCR was run by TCRdb on the immunoSEQ multiplex PCR reads, yielding one entry per CDR3 protein. The top ten clones hold approximately 0.1% of a sample with around 130,000 distinct CDR3 sequences, roughly 94% of them seen once. The sequencing sample was made of CD4+ T cells from PBMCs. The receptor's source is a human donor in good health.

CDR3 amino acids: CASSQGGGTDTQYF. As DNA, the CDR3 is TGCGCCAGCAGCCAGGGTGGGGGCACAGATACGCAGTATTTT. The chain employs TRBV3-1 and TRBJ2-3, with a tentative D call TRBD1 (5 bases). In germline, CDR1 is LGHDT, CDR2 YNNKEL (reference sequence). CDR3 length equals 14 residues.